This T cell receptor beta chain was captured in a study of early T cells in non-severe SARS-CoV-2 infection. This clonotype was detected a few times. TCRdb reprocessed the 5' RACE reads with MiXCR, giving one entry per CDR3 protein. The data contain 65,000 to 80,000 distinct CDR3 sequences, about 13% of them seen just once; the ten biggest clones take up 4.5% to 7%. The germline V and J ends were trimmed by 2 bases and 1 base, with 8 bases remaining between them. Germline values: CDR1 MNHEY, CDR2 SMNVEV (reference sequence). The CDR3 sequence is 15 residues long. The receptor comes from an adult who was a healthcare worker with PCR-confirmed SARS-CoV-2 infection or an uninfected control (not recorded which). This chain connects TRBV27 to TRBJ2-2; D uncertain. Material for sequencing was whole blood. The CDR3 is CASSLGLVNTGELFF. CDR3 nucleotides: TGTGCCAGCAGTTTAGGGCTTGTGAACACCGGGGAGCTGTTTTTT.